The 18 T cell receptor beta chains below all came from one sample that was sequenced in a study of blood T cell repertoires in COVID-19. Only in-frame clones appear in the TCRdb table, and some are missing; sequencing was by immunoSEQ multiplex PCR. Of fewer than 400,000 clones in the sample, 90% are singletons; the top ten hold roughly 3.9%. The sample consisted of PBMCs or T cells enriched from blood (not recorded which). These receptors were taken from a woman aged 25-40 years who had been exposed to COVID-19.

The chain links TRBV5-1 to TRBJ2-1; possibly TRBD1 for D (5 bases). This CDR3 is 12 amino acids long. Per germline, CDR1 SGHRS and CDR2 YFSETQ. The V end lost 4 bases, the J end lost 8 bases, and 10 bases lay between the germline ends. CDR3 sequence reads: CASSGAGYEQFF. CDR3 bases: TGCGCCAGCAGCGGGGCTGGGTATGAGCAGTTCTTC.

The chain recombines TRBV4-3 with TRBJ2-2; TRBD1 matches at 7 bases. Germline values: CDR1 LGHNA, CDR2 YSLEER. With V trimmed by 1 base and J by 4 bases, 9 bases remained unmatched. The CDR3 is made up of 17 amino acids. The CDR3 sequence: CASSQVTGTETTGELFF. CDR3 DNA: TGCGCCAGCAGCCAAGTCACAGGGACAGAGACCACCGGGGAGCTGTTTTTT.

CDR3 in DNA: TGTGCCATCAGTGAGTGGGACAGGGAACAAGAGACCCAGTACTTC. Its protein product is CAISEWDREQETQYF. The gene calls are TRBV10-3 and TRBJ2-5, with 9 bases aligning to TRBD1. Per the germline V gene, CDR1 is ENHRY and CDR2 is SYGVKD. V lost 1 base to trimming and J lost 2 bases; unmatched junction nucleotides: 2. CDR3 length equals 15 residues.

This clone is a singleton in its sample. This chain uses TRBV5-1 with TRBJ1-2, with D perhaps TRBD1 (5 bases). Trimming shortened V by 0 bases and J by 6 bases, and 12 bases separated the two germline ends. The germline V gene has CDR1 SGHRS and CDR2 YFSETQ. This CDR3 is built from 14 residues. The CDR3 region has the DNA TGCGCCAGCAGCTTGGCCAAGGGGAGGGATGGCTACACCTTC. It encodes CASSLAKGRDGYTF.

The chain employs TRBV6-5 and TRBJ2-7, with D perhaps matching TRBD1 (6 bases). V lost 0 bases and J 0 bases, leaving 12 bases between the germline ends. Germline V gene sequence: CDR1 MNHEY, CDR2 SVGAGI. CDR3 length equals 16 residues. CDR3 residues: CASSYSPGDLSYEQYF. In DNA form, the CDR3 reads TGTGCCAGCAGTTACTCGCCAGGGGACCTCTCCTACGAGCAGTACTTC.

The chain links TRBV18 to TRBJ1-5; D may be TRBD1 (6 bases). The CDR3 is 14 amino acids. Trimming removed 3 bases at V and 4 bases at J, with 10 bases between. Germline CDR1 and CDR2: KGHSH and LQKENI. The chain's CDR3 is CASSPQGLNQPQHF. The CDR3 region has the DNA TGTGCCAGCTCACCCCAGGGGCTAAATCAGCCCCAGCATTTT. Together with reference TRBV18 and TRBJ1-5, the CDR3 gives the full variable domain: NAGVMQNPRHLVRRRGQEARLRCSPMKGHSHVYWYRQLPEEGLKFMVYLQKENIIDESGMPKERFSAEFPKEGPSILRIQQVVRGDSAAYFCASSPQGLNQPQHFGDGTRLSIL.

The CDR3 DNA sequence: TGTGCCAGCAGCTATGCCTCACAGGGATACCGCTATGGCTACACCTTC. This sequence encodes CASSYASQGYRYGYTF. The V gene is TRBV7-9, the J gene TRBJ1-2, with a possible D match to TRBD1 (6 bases). Looked up from germline, CDR1 is SEHNR and CDR2 is FQNEAQ (reference sequence). Deletions cut 4 bases from V and 4 bases from J, with 19 bases between. The length of the CDR3 is 16 residues.

The chain carries TRBV7-2 and TRBJ2-4; 9 positions agree with TRBD1. The CDR3 runs 17 residues. V lost 4 bases and J lost 3; bases outside the gene matches: 10. Germline values: CDR1 SGHTA, CDR2 FQGNSA. CDR3 bases: TGTGCCAGCAGCTCACCCGGGACAGGGTTTTACAAAAACATTCAGTACTTC. Its translation is CASSSPGTGFYKNIQYF.

V usage is TRBV3-1 (or the pseudogene TRBV3-2) and J usage is TRBJ2-3, with a weak D call TRBD2 (6 bases). Germline loops: CDR1 LGHDT, CDR2 YNNKEL (reference sequence). The CDR3 is 17 amino acids. The V end was cut by 1 base, the J end by 3 bases, with 17 bases between. The CDR3 loop is CASSQVWRGKGTDTQYF. The CDR3 nucleotides read TGTGCCAGCAGCCAAGTTTGGCGGGGTAAAGGGACAGATACGCAGTATTTT.

The CDR3 loop is CSASRQVGADTQYF. CDR3 DNA: TGCAGTGCTAGTCGACAGGTCGGGGCAGATACGCAGTATTTT. The V gene is TRBV20-1, the J gene TRBJ2-3; weak D call: TRBD1 (6 bases). The CDR3 sequence is 14 residues long. CDR1 is DFQATT, CDR2 SNEGSKA, per germline (reference sequence). V lost 3 bases to trimming and J lost 4 bases, with 14 bases between them.

The genes are TRBV3-1 (or the pseudogene TRBV3-2) and TRBJ1-1; D unclear. CDR1 is LGHDT and CDR2 is YNNKEL in the germline V gene (reference sequence). Trimming left V 1 base short and J 1 base short, with 4 bases between. The CDR3 spans 13 residues. CDR3 sequence (DNA): TGTGCCAGCAGCCAAGGCAGGAACACTGAAGCTTTCTTT. Its translation is CASSQGRNTEAFF.

This rearrangement joins TRBV19 to TRBJ1-3; D ambiguous. The V gene lost 5 bases and the J gene lost 4 bases, with 12 bases spanning the gap. The CDR3 loop spans 14 amino acids. Germline V gene data show CDR1 as LNHDA and CDR2 as SQIVND (reference sequence). CDR3: CASSGLGLGNTIYF. CDR3 coding DNA: TGTGCCAGTAGTGGACTCGGGCTGGGAAACACCATATATTTT.

This clone showed up just once. The junction and the germline gene differ at one end; a read error may be behind it. CDR3 nucleotide sequence: TGTGCCGGCAGACCGACATTCAGTAATAAATATGGCTACACCTTC. This translates into CAGRPTFSNKYGYTF. The chain uses TRBV6-5 and TRBJ1-2, with D unclear. CDR3 length: 15 amino acids. The V gene's germline CDR1 is MNHEY and CDR2 SVGAGI.

V usage is TRBV5-1 and J usage is TRBJ2-1; TRBD1 agrees at 8 bases. With 2 bases clipped from V and 2 bases from J, the junction kept 3 bases outside the gene matches. Germline CDR1 SGHRS, CDR2 YFSETQ. CDR3 size: 15 residues. The CDR3 loop is CASSLGQGTYNEQFF. Here the CDR3 DNA reads TGCGCCAGCAGCTTAGGACAGGGTACCTACAATGAGCAGTTCTTC.

The chain is built from TRBV2 and TRBJ1-6; 11 bases fit TRBD1. This CDR3 comprises 19 residues. V dropped 6 bases and J dropped 3; count of bases not matched to a gene: 13. Germline V gene data show CDR1 as SNHLY and CDR2 as FYNNEI. The CDR3 here is CASSTPHGTGGSYNSPLHF. The CDR3 DNA is TGTGCCAGCAGCACTCCCCACGGGACAGGGGGAAGCTATAATTCACCCCTCCACTTT.

The chain links TRBV4-2 to TRBJ2-5; 8 nucleotides line up with TRBD2. J lost 4 bases, V lost 4 bases, and 11 bases had no gene match. CDR3 size: 16 residues. The germline CDR1 and CDR2 sequences are LGHNA and YNFKEQ. CDR3 loop: CASSLISGGHRETQYF. CDR3 nucleotide sequence: TGTGCCAGCAGCCTAATATCGGGGGGGCATAGAGAGACCCAGTACTTC.

The chain is built from TRBV5-6 and TRBJ1-1; D not resolved. From germline, CDR1 is SGHDT and CDR2 YYEEEE. The CDR3 extends over 13 amino acids. V was clipped by 2 bases and J by 2 bases, with 7 bases between them. CDR3 DNA: TGTGCCAGCAGCTTTCGAGATAACACTGAAGCTTTCTTT. This encodes CASSFRDNTEAFF.

The chain combines TRBV7-2 with TRBJ2-2; 7 bases are shared with TRBD2. The CDR3 sequence is 14 residues long. V lost 0 bases, J lost 5 bases, and 0 bases stayed unmatched. Germline CDR1 reads SGHTA; CDR2 reads FQGNSA. CDR3 loop: CASSLAGGTGELFF. In nucleotides, the CDR3 is TGTGCCAGCAGCTTAGCGGGGGGGACCGGGGAGCTGTTTTTT.